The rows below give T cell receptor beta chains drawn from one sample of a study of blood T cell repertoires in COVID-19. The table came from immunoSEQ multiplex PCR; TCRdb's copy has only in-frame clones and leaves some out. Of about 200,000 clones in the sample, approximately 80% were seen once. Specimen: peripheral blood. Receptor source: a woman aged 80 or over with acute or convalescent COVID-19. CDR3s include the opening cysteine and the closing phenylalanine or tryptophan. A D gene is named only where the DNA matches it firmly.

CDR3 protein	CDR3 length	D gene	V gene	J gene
CASSDTDFTGELFF	14	-	TRBV27	TRBJ2-2
CASSQRRQGMDYGYTF	16	TRBD1	TRBV18	TRBJ1-2
CSVTGGNTDTQYF	13	TRBD1	TRBV29-1	TRBJ2-3
CASRSGVESGSPLHF	15	-	TRBV27	TRBJ1-6
CASSSPRGGSDWPQHF	16	-	TRBV19	TRBJ1-5
CASSLVAETQYF	12	-	TRBV5-6	TRBJ2-5
CASSLDTSGSTDTQYF	16	TRBD2	TRBV5-1	TRBJ2-3
CASSDSRRGTDSYGYTF	17	TRBD1	TRBV2	TRBJ1-2
CASGGPADNYGYTF	14	-	TRBV2	TRBJ1-2
CASSLGGGPLTGNTIYF	17	-	TRBV27	TRBJ1-3
CASSVDETSRAYEQYF	16	TRBD2	TRBV9	TRBJ2-7
CASSIDRGNQPQHF	14	-	TRBV19	TRBJ1-5
CASSSQWAGNYGYTF	15	-	TRBV2	TRBJ1-2
CASSERRGISYNEQFF	16	-	TRBV3-1/TRBV3-2	TRBJ2-1
CASSMSRGGDGYTF	14	-	TRBV19	TRBJ1-2
CASSLADRYTEAFF	14	TRBD1	TRBV5-1	TRBJ1-1
CASSTGLATDNEQFF	15	TRBD2	TRBV18	TRBJ2-1
CASSLLGQGTSYEQYF	16	TRBD1	TRBV14	TRBJ2-7
CASTGPRGTEAFF	13	-	TRBV2	TRBJ1-1
CASSPRDSPYEQYF	14	-	TRBV11-3	TRBJ2-7
CAWSRAGNTIYF	12	-	TRBV30	TRBJ1-3
CAWSGQLNQPQHF	13	-	TRBV30	TRBJ1-5
CATRPGSGTGIAFF	14	TRBD1	TRBV27	TRBJ1-1
CASSVDRNGNTIYF	14	-	TRBV9	TRBJ1-3
CASSLDVGGVPYEQYF	16	TRBD1	TRBV7-2	TRBJ2-7
CASSRPGYSYEQYF	14	-	TRBV18	TRBJ2-7
CASSEQGLGADTQYF	15	-	TRBV2	TRBJ2-3
CASSLTGTGGPYNSPLHF	18	TRBD1	TRBV27	TRBJ1-6
CASSSGMNLAKNIQYF	16	-	TRBV5-1	TRBJ2-4
CASSVTVNQPQHF	13	-	TRBV5-1	TRBJ1-5
CASSRGEGQDTGELFF	16	-	TRBV7-9	TRBJ2-2
CASSVAGDSGKNIQYF	16	-	TRBV9	TRBJ2-4
CASSFVTGAQPQHF	14	TRBD1	TRBV27	TRBJ1-5
CASSSERKFQPQHF	14	-	TRBV6-5	TRBJ1-5
CSVEETGDNEQFF	13	TRBD1	TRBV29-1	TRBJ2-1
CASSPHRAGATDTQYF	16	-	TRBV11-1	TRBJ2-3
CASSDYYGSTDTQYF	15	-	TRBV2	TRBJ2-3
CASSLRQAGSGNTIYF	16	-	TRBV5-1	TRBJ1-3
CASRRGGGGYTF	12	TRBD1	TRBV3-1/TRBV3-2	TRBJ1-2
CAWSGRQGYEQYF	13	-	TRBV30	TRBJ2-7
CASSQELAGGQTQYF	15	TRBD2	TRBV3-1/TRBV3-2	TRBJ2-5
CASSRQGTSGISSYNEQFF	19	TRBD2	TRBV5-6	TRBJ2-1
CASSLGDPTGERAYEQYF	18	TRBD1	TRBV5-5	TRBJ2-7
CASSLPGETEQYF	13	-	TRBV5-1	TRBJ2-7
CASSYSGTRETQYF	14	TRBD2	TRBV6-5	TRBJ2-5
CASSLGQGDYGYTF	14	TRBD1	TRBV7-2	TRBJ1-2
CASSETTKGGKEETQYF	17	-	TRBV10-2	TRBJ2-5
CASSIGFSRVSTDTQYF	17	-	TRBV19	TRBJ2-3
CASKEGAGIYQPQHF	15	-	TRBV6-6	TRBJ1-5
CSVEHTLGAEQYF	13	-	TRBV29-1	TRBJ2-7
CASSLEASEVNSYEQYF	17	-	TRBV11-3	TRBJ2-7
CASSPMLGAQETQYF	15	-	TRBV19	TRBJ2-5
CASSWTSGEETQYF	14	TRBD2	TRBV18	TRBJ2-5
CASSFRVPGQGESSEAFF	18	TRBD1	TRBV5-1	TRBJ1-1